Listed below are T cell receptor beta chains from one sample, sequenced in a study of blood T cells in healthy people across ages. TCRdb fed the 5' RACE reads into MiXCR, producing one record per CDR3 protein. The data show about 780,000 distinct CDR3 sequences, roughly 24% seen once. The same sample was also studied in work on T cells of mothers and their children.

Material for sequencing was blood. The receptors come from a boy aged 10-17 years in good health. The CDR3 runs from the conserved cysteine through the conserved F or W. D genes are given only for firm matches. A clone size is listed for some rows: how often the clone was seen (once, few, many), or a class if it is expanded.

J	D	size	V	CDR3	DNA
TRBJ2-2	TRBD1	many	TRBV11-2	CASSPRQGGTGELFF	TGTGCCAGCAGCCCTCGACAGGGGGGCACCGGGGAGCTGTTTTTT
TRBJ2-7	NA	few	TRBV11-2	CASSLTGGQYF	TGTGCCAGCAGCTTAACGGGCGGGCAGTACTTC
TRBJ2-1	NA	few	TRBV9	CASSVATDREQFF	TGTGCCAGCAGCGTAGCCACCGACCGGGAGCAGTTCTTC
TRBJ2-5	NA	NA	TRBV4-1	CASSLGVTTETQYF	TGCGCCAGCAGCCTCGGAGTCACCACGGAGACCCAGTACTTC
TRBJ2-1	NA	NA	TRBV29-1	CSAVIQDYNEQFF	TGCAGCGCGGTGATTCAGGATTACAATGAGCAGTTCTTC
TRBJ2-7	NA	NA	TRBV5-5	CASSLRDGGLGEQYF	TGTGCCAGCAGCTTGAGGGATGGGGGCCTGGGAGAGCAGTACTTC
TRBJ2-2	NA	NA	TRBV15	CATSAGNTGELFF	TGTGCCACCAGCGCGGGGAACACCGGGGAGCTGTTTTTT
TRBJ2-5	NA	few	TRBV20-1	CSARVLTGEQYF	TGCAGTGCTAGGGTGCTTACGGGGGAGCAGTACTTC
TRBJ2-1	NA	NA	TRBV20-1	CSARAASSYLNEQFF	TGCAGTGCTAGGGCGGCTAGCTCTTACCTAAATGAGCAGTTCTTC
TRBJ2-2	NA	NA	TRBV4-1	CASSQQGIDTGELFF	TGCGCCAGCAGCCAACAGGGTATAGACACCGGGGAGCTGTTTTTT
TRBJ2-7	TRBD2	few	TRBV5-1	CASSSWAGGADEQYF	TGCGCCAGCAGCTCCTGGGCGGGGGGGGCCGACGAGCAGTACTTC
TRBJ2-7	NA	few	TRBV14	CASSPLQVSSYEQYF	TGTGCCAGCAGCCCACTCCAGGTGAGCTCCTACGAGCAGTACTTC
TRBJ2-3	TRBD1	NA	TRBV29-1	CSVKDRGEDTQYF	TGCAGCGTTAAAGACAGGGGGGAAGATACGCAGTATTTT
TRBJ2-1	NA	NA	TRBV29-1	CSVQRAENNEQFF	TGCAGCGTTCAACGGGCGGAGAACAATGAGCAGTTCTTC
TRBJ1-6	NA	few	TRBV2	CASSRPSNSPLHF	TGTGCCAGCAGTCGGCCCAGTAATTCACCCCTCCACTTT
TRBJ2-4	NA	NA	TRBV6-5	CASSYSTSPKNIQYF	TGTGCCAGCAGTTACTCGACGTCCCCCAAAAACATTCAGTACTTC
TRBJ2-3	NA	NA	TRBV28	CASRYRDIRDTQYF	TGTGCCAGCAGATACCGGGACATCCGCGATACGCAGTATTTT
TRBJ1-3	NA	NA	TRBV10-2	CASSDPPPHRSGNTIYF	TGCGCCAGCAGTGACCCGCCCCCACACCGCTCTGGAAACACCATATATTTT
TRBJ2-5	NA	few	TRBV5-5	CASSQGAAGQETQYF	TGTGCCAGCAGCCAGGGGGCAGCGGGACAAGAGACCCAGTACTTC
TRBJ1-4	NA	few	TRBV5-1	CASSGGRPGAEKLFF	TGCGCCAGCAGCGGGGGCCGTCCGGGGGCTGAAAAACTGTTTTTT
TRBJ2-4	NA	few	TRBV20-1	CSATAETGSWGVSKNIQYF	TGCAGTGCCACAGCCGAAACAGGGTCGTGGGGCGTGTCCAAAAACATTCAGTACTTC
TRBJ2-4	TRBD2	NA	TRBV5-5	CASSLPSGGQNIQYF	TGTGCCAGCAGCTTGCCTAGCGGGGGGCAAAACATTCAGTACTTC
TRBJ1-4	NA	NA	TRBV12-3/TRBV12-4	CASRSSRLGEKLFF	TGTGCCAGCAGGAGTTCGAGGCTGGGTGAAAAACTGTTTTTT
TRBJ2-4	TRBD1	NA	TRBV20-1	CSASRGTAKNIQYF	TGCAGTGCTAGCAGGGGGACAGCCAAAAACATTCAGTACTTC
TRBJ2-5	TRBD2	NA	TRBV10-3	CAISEWGLAGAQMETQYF	TGTGCCATCAGTGAGTGGGGACTAGCGGGGGCCCAAATGGAGACCCAGTACTTC
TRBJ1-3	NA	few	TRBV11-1	CASSGPRGTYLGAGNTIYF	TGTGCCAGCAGCGGACCCAGGGGAACGTATCTAGGTGCTGGAAACACCATATATTTT
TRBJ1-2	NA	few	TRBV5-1	CASSLSGSNYGYTF	TGCGCCAGCAGCTTGAGTGGGTCTAACTATGGCTACACCTTC
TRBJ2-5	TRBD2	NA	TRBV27	CASSGIAGGGETQYF	TGTGCCAGCAGTGGAATAGCGGGGGGCGGGGAGACCCAGTACTTC
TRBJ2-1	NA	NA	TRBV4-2	CASSQDSERGSYNEQFF	TGTGCCAGCAGCCAAGATTCCGAACGGGGATCCTACAATGAGCAGTTCTTC
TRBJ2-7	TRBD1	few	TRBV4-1	CASSQKAGTGGLLGTYEQYF	TGCGCCAGCAGCCAGAAGGCCGGGACAGGGGGTTTGTTGGGAACCTACGAGCAGTACTTC
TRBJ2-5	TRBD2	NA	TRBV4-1	CASSQTSSGEGLETQYF	TGCGCCAGCAGCCAGACCTCTAGCGGGGAGGGGTTGGAGACCCAGTACTTC
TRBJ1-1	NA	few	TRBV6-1	CASGKERFEAFF	TGTGCCAGCGGGAAGGAGCGGTTTGAAGCTTTCTTT
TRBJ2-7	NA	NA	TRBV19	CASSIGQGSSYEQYF	TGTGCCAGTAGTATCGGCCAGGGGAGCTCCTACGAGCAGTACTTC
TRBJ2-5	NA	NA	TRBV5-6	CASKSGQDQETQYF	TGTGCCAGCAAGTCAGGGCAGGACCAAGAGACCCAGTACTTC
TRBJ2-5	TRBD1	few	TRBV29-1	CSAEVDGDSWYQETQYF	TGCAGCGCTGAAGTAGATGGGGACAGTTGGTACCAAGAGACCCAGTACTTC
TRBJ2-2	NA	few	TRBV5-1	CASSLAFVQANTGELFF	TGCGCCAGCAGCTTGGCGTTTGTCCAGGCTAACACCGGGGAGCTGTTTTTT
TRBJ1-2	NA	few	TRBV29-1	CSLRTGTGYTF	TGCAGCTTACGGACCGGGACGGGGTACACCTTC